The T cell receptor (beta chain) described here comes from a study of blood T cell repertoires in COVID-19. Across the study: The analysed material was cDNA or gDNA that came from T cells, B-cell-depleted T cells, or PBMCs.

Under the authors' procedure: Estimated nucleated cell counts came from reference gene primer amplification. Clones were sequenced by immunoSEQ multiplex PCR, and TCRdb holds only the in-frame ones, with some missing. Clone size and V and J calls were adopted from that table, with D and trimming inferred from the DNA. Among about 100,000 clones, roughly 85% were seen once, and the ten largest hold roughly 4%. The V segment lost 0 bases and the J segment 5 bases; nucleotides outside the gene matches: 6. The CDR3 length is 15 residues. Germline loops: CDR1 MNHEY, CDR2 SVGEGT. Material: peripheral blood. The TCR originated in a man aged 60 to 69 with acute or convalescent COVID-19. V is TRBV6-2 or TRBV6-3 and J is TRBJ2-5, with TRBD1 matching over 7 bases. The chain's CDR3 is CASSYSNFRGETQYF. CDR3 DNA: TGTGCCAGCAGTTACTCGAATTTCAGGGGGGAGACCCAGTACTTC.